This is a list of T cell receptor beta chains from one sample in a study of blood T cell repertoires in COVID-19. The repertoire was sequenced with immunoSEQ multiplex PCR; TCRdb's copy has only in-frame clones and lacks some. This repertoire shows 130,000 to 150,000 clones, 80% to 90% found once; its top ten account for roughly 2.5%. The sample comprised peripheral blood. The receptor source for this set is a human donor with acute or convalescent COVID-19. The donor label of this sample is uncertain. The CDR3 runs from the conserved cysteine through the conserved F or W. The D gene is left open where the match is weak. Rows give clone size only sometimes, using once, few, many, or a class for an expanded clone.

D,J,size,V,DNA,CDR3
-,TRBJ1-1,few,TRBV29-1,TGCAGCGTTGCAAGACAGCCGAACACTGAAGCTTTCTTT,CSVARQPNTEAFF
-,TRBJ1-1,-,TRBV7-8,TGTGCCAGCAGCTTACGTGGGGGAGGTACTGAAGCTTTCTTT,CASSLRGGGTEAFF
TRBD1,TRBJ1-2,-,TRBV5-1,TGCGCCAGCAGCGCAGCCGGGACAGGATTAATTGGTGGCTACACCTTC,CASSAAGTGLIGGYTF
-,TRBJ2-1,few,TRBV7-9,TGTGCCAGCATTACAGGGGGGGATTACAATGAGCAGTTCTTC,CASITGGDYNEQFF
-,TRBJ1-3,once,TRBV5-8,TGTGCCAGCAGCTTGGGGGCCGGGACAAGAGGAAACACCATATATTTT,CASSLGAGTRGNTIYF
-,TRBJ1-3,-,TRBV7-2,TGTGCCAGCAGCTTAGGGCCCGGGTCCGGAAACACCATATATTTT,CASSLGPGSGNTIYF
-,TRBJ2-1,medium-sized,TRBV5-4,TGTGCCAGCAGCTTGGGGGGCCATGAGCAGTTCTTC,CASSLGGHEQFF
TRBD1,TRBJ1-3,-,TRBV4-3,TGCGCCAGCAGCCAAGTCGGGACAGGGGGAAACACCATATATTTT,CASSQVGTGGNTIYF
-,TRBJ1-6,-,TRBV21-1,TGTGCCAGCAGCCTTAACGCCAGGGCCCTACTCTCACCCCTCCACTTT,CASSLNARALLSPLHF
TRBD2,TRBJ2-3,-,TRBV10-3,TGTGCCATCAGTGAGTCATCCCTGGGACTAGCGGGAGTAGGAGATACGCAGTATTTT,CAISESSLGLAGVGDTQYF
TRBD1,TRBJ1-1,-,TRBV28,TGTGCCAGCAGTTCAGGGGGCTGGAACACTGAAGCTTTCTTT,CASSSGGWNTEAFF
-,TRBJ2-1,-,TRBV30,TGTGCATTCAAAGGGGACAATGAGCAGTTCTTC,CAFKGDNEQFF
-,TRBJ1-1,-,TRBV12-5,TGTGCTAGTGGTTTGGTAGGGGGCACTGAAGCTTTCTTT,CASGLVGGTEAFF
-,TRBJ1-4,-,TRBV19,TGTGCCAGTAAGCCCTTGGCGGAGGGGGAAAAACTGTTTTTT,CASKPLAEGEKLFF
-,TRBJ2-3,-,TRBV6-5,TGTGCCAGCAGTTACAACATAGATACGCAGTATTTT,CASSYNIDTQYF
TRBD1,TRBJ2-3,-,TRBV7-9,TGTGCCAGCAGTACCGGGACAGGGAGCACAGATACGCAGTATTTT,CASSTGTGSTDTQYF
-,TRBJ2-1,-,TRBV2,TGTGCCAGCAGACCCCCCCTAGGGGGTAATGAGCAGTTCTTC,CASRPPLGGNEQFF
TRBD2,TRBJ2-1,-,TRBV28,TGTGCCAGCAGTTTAACTGGCGGGGGTTACAATGAGCAGTTCTTC,CASSLTGGGYNEQFF
-,TRBJ2-5,-,TRBV6-5,TGTGCCAGCAGACCACGGGGGGCCCTCCAAGAGACCCAGTACTTC,CASRPRGALQETQYF
-,TRBJ1-1,-,TRBV1,TGCACCAGCAGCCATGGGAGGGGACGGAGCACTGAAGCTTTCTTT,CTSSHGRGRSTEAFF
TRBD1,TRBJ2-5,-,TRBV18,TGTGCCAGCTCACCGTTACAGGGGTCGGGAGAGACCCAGTACTTC,CASSPLQGSGETQYF
-,TRBJ1-2,-,TRBV6-6,TGTGCCAGCAGTTCCGAACGGAACTATGGCTACACCTTC,CASSSERNYGYTF
-,TRBJ2-5,-,TRBV11-1,TGTGCCAGCAGCTTATCCCCTAGCCTCTTCCAAGAGACCCAGTACTTC,CASSLSPSLFQETQYF
-,TRBJ1-2,few,TRBV16,TGTGCCAGCAGCTCGACGACAGGATACTATGGCTACACCTTC,CASSSTTGYYGYTF
-,TRBJ1-1,-,TRBV5-1,TGCGCCAGCAGCTTGGTCCCAGGGAACACTGAAGCTTTCTTT,CASSLVPGNTEAFF
-,TRBJ1-1,-,TRBV5-1,TGCGCCAGCAGTATTGGACAGATGAACACTGAAGCTTTCTTT,CASSIGQMNTEAFF
-,TRBJ2-7,-,TRBV7-9,TGTGCCAGCAGCTCCCAGGGTTACGAGCAGTACTTC,CASSSQGYEQYF
-,TRBJ1-1,-,TRBV25-1,TGTGCCAGCAGCAAGGGGCCCATGAACACTGAAGCTTTCTTT,CASSKGPMNTEAFF
TRBD1,TRBJ1-2,-,TRBV24-1,TGTGCCACCAGTGACCAAGGGGGCGCGTCTGGCTACACCTTC,CATSDQGGASGYTF
TRBD1,TRBJ1-1,-,TRBV19,TGTGCCAGTCATAGGGGACAGGTGAACACTGAAGCTTTCTTT,CASHRGQVNTEAFF
TRBD1,TRBJ1-2,-,TRBV28,TGTGCCAGCACCCCGGGACAGGGCCTTTATGGCTACACCTTC,CASTPGQGLYGYTF
-,TRBJ1-4,-,TRBV18,TGTGCCAGCTCACCCTCATCGGAGGAAAAACTGTTTTTT,CASSPSSEEKLFF
TRBD2,TRBJ2-5,-,TRBV28,TGTGCCAGCAGTTCCCTAACTAGCGAAGAGACCCAGTACTTC,CASSSLTSEETQYF
-,TRBJ2-3,-,TRBV7-8,TGTGCCAGCGGGGGGTCAGGAACAGATACGCAGTATTTT,CASGGSGTDTQYF
-,TRBJ2-5,-,TRBV28,TGTGCCAGCAGTTTGATCTCGAGCCAAGAGACCCAGTACTTC,CASSLISSQETQYF
-,TRBJ1-4,-,TRBV28,TGTGCCAGCAGTTTCTTTTCCTCGGCAGGCCGAAAACTGTTTTTT,CASSFFSSAGRKLFF
TRBD1,TRBJ1-4,-,TRBV15,TGTGCCACCATTTCAGACAGGGTGTCTAATGAAAAACTGTTTTTT,CATISDRVSNEKLFF
-,TRBJ1-3,-,TRBV6-1,TGTGCCAGCAGTGTAACAGGAGCCTTCTCTGGAAACACCATATATTTT,CASSVTGAFSGNTIYF
-,TRBJ1-5,-,TRBV11-2,TGTGCCAGCAGCGTAACAGGGTACGACAATCAGCCCCAGCATTTT,CASSVTGYDNQPQHF
TRBD1,TRBJ1-1,-,TRBV28,TGTGCCAGTAAAGCCGGACAGGGGTGGACTGAAGCTTTCTTT,CASKAGQGWTEAFF
TRBD2,TRBJ2-1,-,TRBV15,TGTGCCACCAGCAGGTATTTAGGACTAGCGGGAGCAGGGGACGAGCAGTTCTTC,CATSRYLGLAGAGDEQFF
TRBD1,TRBJ2-6,many,TRBV27,TGTGCCAGCAGTCCCGATCGCCCCGGGACAGTGTCCTCTGGGGCCAACGTCCTGACTTTC,CASSPDRPGTVSSGANVLTF
TRBD1,TRBJ2-5,-,TRBV18,TGTGCCAGCTCACCCACCGGGACAGGCGAAGAGACCCAGTACTTC,CASSPTGTGEETQYF
TRBD1,TRBJ1-4,-,TRBV5-4,TGTGCCAGCAGCTTGGCAGGACAGGGGAATGAAAAACTGTTTTTT,CASSLAGQGNEKLFF
TRBD2,TRBJ2-3,-,TRBV29-1,TGCAGCGTCGATGTTGCGGGGGGTTCAGATACGCAGTATTTT,CSVDVAGGSDTQYF
TRBD2,TRBJ2-1,-,TRBV5-1,TGCGCCAGCGGAAATCCGGGAGCGGGGGGGCATAATGAGCAGTTCTTC,CASGNPGAGGHNEQFF
-,TRBJ2-1,-,TRBV11-3,TGTGCCAGCAGCTTGGGTCAGGTCAGCGGGCAGTTCTTC,CASSLGQVSGQFF
-,TRBJ2-1,-,TRBV7-8,TGTGCCAGCAGCTTAGCTAGCGGACCGTACAATGAGCAGTTCTTC,CASSLASGPYNEQFF
-,TRBJ1-2,-,TRBV7-9,TGTGCCAGCAGCCCCTGGACAGCGTCTAACTATGGCTACACCTTC,CASSPWTASNYGYTF
TRBD1,TRBJ2-2,-,TRBV12-5,TGTGCTAGTGGTTTGGTACTGATGGACAGGGCTTTTACCGGGGAGCTGTTTTTT,CASGLVLMDRAFTGELFF
-,TRBJ2-7,-,TRBV6-2/TRBV6-3,TGTGCCAGCAGCCCCAGTGGAGGCACGTGGTACGAGCAGTACTTC,CASSPSGGTWYEQYF
TRBD1,TRBJ2-7,-,TRBV28,TGTGCCAGCAGTCCTCCGACAGGGGGTGGGGCGGAGCAGTACTTC,CASSPPTGGGAEQYF
-,TRBJ2-1,-,TRBV3-1/TRBV3-2,TGTGCCAGCAGCCAAGAATGGAAGGGGTACAATGAGCAGTTCTTC,CASSQEWKGYNEQFF
-,TRBJ1-4,few,TRBV7-7,TGTGCTAGCAGCCCACGGTTCGGGGGTGGAGAAAAACTGTTTTTT,CASSPRFGGGEKLFF
TRBD2,TRBJ2-1,once,TRBV12-3/TRBV12-4,TGTGCCGCCTCGGGGAGGGTCAATGAGCAGTTCTTC,CAASGRVNEQFF